The rows below give T cell receptor beta chains drawn from one sample of a study of T-cell reconstitution after alpha-beta-depleted transplantation in children. TCRdb re-called the PCR reads with MiXCR, one entry per CDR3 protein. The profile covers a few hundred thousand distinct CDR3 sequences, with roughly a tenth appearing a single time and over 25% taken by the ten largest. The sample was PBMCs, taken before TCRalphabeta/CD19-depleted stem cell transplant. The source is a child younger than two with acute myeloid leukemia, due to receive a stem cell transplant. Both conserved end residues are part of each CDR3. The order of the fields is D gene, V gene, J gene, clone size, CDR3 DNA, CDR3 protein. The D gene is left open where the match is weak. Clone size is shown for a subset of rows, as once, few, many or a class of expanded clone.

d_gene: TRBD2; v_gene: TRBV6-5; j_gene: TRBJ2-5; abundance: many; CDR3nt: TGTGCCAGCCGGTGGATGGTAGCGGGCCAAGAGACCCAGTACTTC; CDR3aa: CASRWMVAGQETQYF
d_gene: .; v_gene: TRBV3-1; j_gene: TRBJ2-2; abundance: many; CDR3nt: TGTGCCAGCAGCCAAGATCTGAACACCGGGGAGCTGTTTTTT; CDR3aa: CASSQDLNTGELFF
d_gene: .; v_gene: TRBV12-3/TRBV12-4; j_gene: TRBJ1-2; abundance: many; CDR3nt: TGTGCCAGCAGTTTGACCCATTATGGCTACACCTTC; CDR3aa: CASSLTHYGYTF
d_gene: .; v_gene: TRBV20-1; j_gene: TRBJ1-3; abundance: many; CDR3nt: TGCAGTGCTAGATGGGGCTCTGGAAACACCATATATTTT; CDR3aa: CSARWGSGNTIYF
d_gene: TRBD1; v_gene: TRBV4-2; j_gene: TRBJ1-5; abundance: many; CDR3nt: TGTGCCATGGGGTCGGACAGGGGTGATCAGCCCCAGCATTTT; CDR3aa: CAMGSDRGDQPQHF
d_gene: TRBD1; v_gene: TRBV27; j_gene: TRBJ2-5; abundance: .; CDR3nt: TGTGCCAGCAGTTCCGGGACAGGCGGAAAAGAGACCCAGTACTTC; CDR3aa: CASSSGTGGKETQYF
d_gene: TRBD2; v_gene: TRBV5-1; j_gene: TRBJ2-1; abundance: .; CDR3nt: TGCGCCAGCAGCTTAGGCCCTAGCGGGCAGGGTGATGAGCAGTTCTTC; CDR3aa: CASSLGPSGQGDEQFF
d_gene: .; v_gene: TRBV19; j_gene: TRBJ2-2; abundance: .; CDR3nt: TGTGCCAGTAAAGATCAGGGTGGCACCGGGGAGCTGTTTTTT; CDR3aa: CASKDQGGTGELFF
d_gene: TRBD2; v_gene: TRBV14; j_gene: TRBJ2-2; abundance: many; CDR3nt: TGTGCCAGCAGCCACGGGACTAGCGGAAGCACCGGGGAGCTGTTTTTT; CDR3aa: CASSHGTSGSTGELFF
d_gene: .; v_gene: TRBV7-8; j_gene: TRBJ2-3; abundance: many; CDR3nt: TGTGCCAGCAGCTCCCAGGGGATTAGCACAGATACGCAGTATTTT; CDR3aa: CASSSQGISTDTQYF
d_gene: .; v_gene: TRBV28; j_gene: TRBJ2-5; abundance: many; CDR3nt: TGTGCCAGCACCCGGCCACAGAGGTACACACAAGAGACCCAGTACTTC; CDR3aa: CASTRPQRYTQETQYF
d_gene: TRBD2; v_gene: TRBV20-1; j_gene: TRBJ2-1; abundance: many; CDR3nt: TGCAGTGCTAGGGCTACTAGCGGGAGTGCTCTCCTATACAATGAGCAGTTCTTC; CDR3aa: CSARATSGSALLYNEQFF
d_gene: TRBD2; v_gene: TRBV5-1; j_gene: TRBJ2-3; abundance: many; CDR3nt: TGCGCCAGCAGCGCCCAGACTAGCGGGGGGGCGGATACGCAGTATTTT; CDR3aa: CASSAQTSGGADTQYF
d_gene: .; v_gene: TRBV12-3/TRBV12-4; j_gene: TRBJ1-4; abundance: many; CDR3nt: TGTGCCAGCCGATCGGGGGCTGAAAAACTGTTTTTT; CDR3aa: CASRSGAEKLFF
d_gene: TRBD2; v_gene: TRBV29-1; j_gene: TRBJ2-1; abundance: few; CDR3nt: TGCAGCACTGAGGCGCGCGGGAGATTTGAGCAGTTCTTC; CDR3aa: CSTEARGRFEQFF
d_gene: .; v_gene: TRBV9; j_gene: TRBJ2-2; abundance: many; CDR3nt: TGTGCCAGCAGATCATTCGACACCGGGGAGCTGTTTTTT; CDR3aa: CASRSFDTGELFF
d_gene: .; v_gene: TRBV20-1; j_gene: TRBJ2-1; abundance: .; CDR3nt: TGCAGTGCTAGGGAGGAGGGCGGTTCCTACAATGAGCAGTTCTTC; CDR3aa: CSAREEGGSYNEQFF
d_gene: .; v_gene: TRBV20-1; j_gene: TRBJ2-7; abundance: many; CDR3nt: TGCAGTGCCACTCCCCCGGGACTCCCGGCCTACGAGCAGTACTTC; CDR3aa: CSATPPGLPAYEQYF
d_gene: TRBD1; v_gene: TRBV12-3/TRBV12-4; j_gene: TRBJ2-7; abundance: many; CDR3nt: TGTGCCAGCAGCCCCGGGACAGACCCCTACGAGCAGTACTTC; CDR3aa: CASSPGTDPYEQYF
d_gene: .; v_gene: TRBV20-1; j_gene: TRBJ2-4; abundance: many; CDR3nt: TGCAGTGCTAGAGTAGTGGACGGACAAAACATTCAGTACTTC; CDR3aa: CSARVVDGQNIQYF
d_gene: .; v_gene: TRBV2; j_gene: TRBJ1-1; abundance: .; CDR3nt: TGTGCCAGCGGAACGTTACAGGTGGTGAACCCTGAAGCTTTCTTT; CDR3aa: CASGTLQVVNPEAFF
d_gene: TRBD1; v_gene: TRBV5-1; j_gene: TRBJ2-4; abundance: many; CDR3nt: TGCGCCAGCAGCTTAGGGGACAGGGAATACTTC; CDR3aa: CASSLGDREYF
d_gene: TRBD1; v_gene: TRBV19; j_gene: TRBJ1-1; abundance: many; CDR3nt: TGTGCCAGTAGTATATTAGGGGGCTTTAGCACTGAAGCTTTCTTT; CDR3aa: CASSILGGFSTEAFF
d_gene: TRBD1; v_gene: TRBV19; j_gene: TRBJ1-1; abundance: many; CDR3nt: TGTGCCAGTAGTATAGGCAGGGGGCTGGGGACTGAAGCTTTCTTT; CDR3aa: CASSIGRGLGTEAFF
d_gene: .; v_gene: TRBV20-1; j_gene: TRBJ2-5; abundance: .; CDR3nt: TGCAGTGCTGAGGGGGGTTTGGGGCCAGGAGAGACCCAGTACTTC; CDR3aa: CSAEGGLGPGETQYF
d_gene: .; v_gene: TRBV20-1; j_gene: TRBJ1-1; abundance: many; CDR3nt: TGCAGGCCGAACGGCTACACTCTGGAAGCTTTCTTT; CDR3aa: CRPNGYTLEAFF
d_gene: .; v_gene: TRBV28; j_gene: TRBJ1-5; abundance: many; CDR3nt: TGTGCCAGCAGTTTAGGGGGGCTAAGCAATCAGCCCCAGCATTTT; CDR3aa: CASSLGGLSNQPQHF
d_gene: .; v_gene: TRBV2; j_gene: TRBJ1-2; abundance: many; CDR3nt: TGTGCCAGCAGAGTGGGCAGGGCGCCCCACGGCTACACCTTC; CDR3aa: CASRVGRAPHGYTF
d_gene: .; v_gene: TRBV5-1; j_gene: TRBJ2-3; abundance: .; CDR3nt: TGCGCCAGCAGCCTAGGGACTCATTGGGCGATGGATGGCACAGATACGCAGTATTTT; CDR3aa: CASSLGTHWAMDGTDTQYF
d_gene: .; v_gene: TRBV6-1; j_gene: TRBJ1-3; abundance: many; CDR3nt: TGTGCCAGCAGGTCTGGGACTGCTGGAAACACCATATATTTT; CDR3aa: CASRSGTAGNTIYF
d_gene: TRBD1; v_gene: TRBV20-1; j_gene: TRBJ2-1; abundance: many; CDR3nt: TGCAGTGCTCGTGGGACAGGGGTAAATGAGCAGTTCTTC; CDR3aa: CSARGTGVNEQFF
d_gene: .; v_gene: TRBV18; j_gene: TRBJ1-6; abundance: .; CDR3nt: TGTGCCACCCAGACGGATTATGATTCACCCCTCCACTTT; CDR3aa: CATQTDYDSPLHF
d_gene: .; v_gene: TRBV7-3; j_gene: TRBJ2-4; abundance: many; CDR3nt: TGTGCCAGCAGCTTAATAACGGGGGACATTCAGTACTTC; CDR3aa: CASSLITGDIQYF
d_gene: TRBD2; v_gene: TRBV7-3; j_gene: TRBJ2-1; abundance: many; CDR3nt: TGTGCCAGCAGCTCACTGGAGGGTAGCGGGAGGGCCTACAATGAGCAGTTCTTC; CDR3aa: CASSSLEGSGRAYNEQFF
d_gene: TRBD2; v_gene: TRBV27; j_gene: TRBJ2-7; abundance: many; CDR3nt: TGTGCCAGCAGTATTAGCGGGAGGGCCTACGAGCAGTACTTC; CDR3aa: CASSISGRAYEQYF
d_gene: .; v_gene: TRBV20-1; j_gene: TRBJ2-1; abundance: many; CDR3nt: TGCAGTGCTAGAAGGGACTCCAATGAGCAGTTCTTC; CDR3aa: CSARRDSNEQFF
d_gene: TRBD1; v_gene: TRBV18; j_gene: TRBJ2-1; abundance: many; CDR3nt: TGTGCCAGCGGACAGGGGAACAATGAGCAGTTCTTC; CDR3aa: CASGQGNNEQFF
d_gene: TRBD2; v_gene: TRBV5-1; j_gene: TRBJ2-5; abundance: many; CDR3nt: TGCGCCAGCAGCTCCGGGACTAGCGGGAGTGAGACCCAGTACTTC; CDR3aa: CASSSGTSGSETQYF
d_gene: .; v_gene: TRBV20-1; j_gene: TRBJ1-4; abundance: many; CDR3nt: TGCAGTGCCCCTGGATGGGGGGTGGGTGAAAAACTGTTTTTT; CDR3aa: CSAPGWGVGEKLFF
d_gene: .; v_gene: TRBV28; j_gene: TRBJ2-5; abundance: few; CDR3nt: TGTGCCAGCAGTTGGTCCCGGGACGGTCCCTCGGGGACCCAGTACTTC; CDR3aa: CASSWSRDGPSGTQYF
d_gene: .; v_gene: TRBV10-3; j_gene: TRBJ1-5; abundance: many; CDR3nt: TGTGCCATCAGTGAGTCGAGTCGGTCGGGAAAGAATCAGCCCCAGCATTTT; CDR3aa: CAISESSRSGKNQPQHF